Each of the 20 T cell receptor beta chains below was sequenced from the same sample in a study of cytomegalovirus exposure and HLA in healthy donors. It was with 60 Vbeta and 13 Jbeta primers that the PCR ran. The method was immunoSEQ multiplex PCR; TCRdb's version includes in-frame clones alone and lacks a portion of them. The sample consists of 130,000 to 150,000 clones, around 82% of them appearing once. Sequences were obtained from PBMCs. Receptor source: a woman in her late teens or twenties in good health and CMV-seropositive.

This chain uses TRBV19 with TRBJ1-1, with D perhaps matching TRBD1 (6 bases). The germline V and J ends were trimmed by 4 bases and 1 base, with 13 bases remaining between them. CDR3 length: 15 amino acids. Per the germline V gene, CDR1 is LNHDA and CDR2 is SQIVND (reference sequence). CDR3: CASSTPGTPNTEAFF. For the CDR3, the DNA is TGTGCCAGTAGTACCCCCGGGACACCGAACACTGAAGCTTTCTTT.

This clone showed up just once. The chain uses TRBV2 and TRBJ1-3, with 7 bases fitting TRBD1. CDR1 is SNHLY and CDR2 is FYNNEI in the germline V gene. Trimming took 6 bases from V and 0 from J; bases not matched to a gene: 11. CDR3 size: 17 residues. The CDR3 DNA reads as TGTGCCAGCAGGAGAAGGACAGGACTAAGCTCTGGAAACACCATATATTTT. Protein product: CASRRRTGLSSGNTIYF.

This clone turned up a few times. The V call is TRBV28, the J call TRBJ2-3, with D perhaps matching TRBD1 (6 bases). CDR3 length: 16 residues. V lost 6 bases and J 2 bases, leaving 18 bases between the germline ends. Looked up from germline, CDR1 is MDHEN and CDR2 is SYDVKM. CDR3 loop: CASSFQKGGHTDTQYF. CDR3 nucleotides: TGTGCCAGCAGCTTCCAAAAAGGGGGTCACACAGATACGCAGTATTTT.

Here the CDR3 DNA reads TGTGCCAGCAGCTCCTCGGACAGGGGGCTTGGGGCCCAGTACTTC. Encoded protein: CASSSSDRGLGAQYF. The chain couples TRBV11-2 to TRBJ2-5; 11 bases align to TRBD1. The CDR3 is 15 residues long. Germline V gene data show CDR1 as SGHAT and CDR2 as FQNNGV. V trimming: 4 bases; J trimming: 9 bases; junction bases outside the gene matches: 10.

The rearrangement links TRBV9 to TRBJ1-1, with D uncertain. V was pared by 2 bases and J by 0 bases, with 11 bases between. Germline V lookup: CDR1 SGDLS, CDR2 YYNGEE. The CDR3 extends over 15 amino acids. CDR3 residues: CASSVLGSMNTEAFF. As DNA, the CDR3 is TGTGCCAGCAGCGTTCTGGGTAGCATGAACACTGAAGCTTTCTTT.

The V and J genes are TRBV27 and TRBJ1-2; 10 nucleotides match TRBD1. The CDR3 length is 15 residues. The V segment lost 2 bases and the J segment 7 bases; nucleotides outside the gene matches: 7. Germline V lookup: CDR1 MNHEY, CDR2 SMNVEV (reference sequence). As DNA, the CDR3 is TGTGCCAGCAGTTTAGGTCCGGGACAGGGGCTTGGCTACACCTTC. This sequence encodes CASSLGPGQGLGYTF.

The rearrangement joins TRBV30 to TRBJ2-4, with 10 bases fitting TRBD2. V lost 5 bases to trimming and J lost 8 bases; unmatched junction nucleotides: 15. Germline V CDR1 and CDR2: GTSNPN, SVGIG (reference sequence). This CDR3 spans 16 amino acids. CDR3 bases: TGTGCCTGGGGGGGCAGCGTAGCGGGGGGTACGGACATTCAGTACTTC. It encodes CAWGGSVAGGTDIQYF.

The rearrangement links TRBV19 to TRBJ2-5; D might be TRBD2 (6 bases). Trimming left V 5 bases short and J 5 bases short, with 15 bases between. The CDR3 consists of 14 residues. CDR1 and CDR2 from the germline V gene are LNHDA and SQIVND (reference sequence). CDR3 in DNA: TGTGCCAGTAGTCACCGGACTATGGGTGAGACCCAGTACTTC. Its protein is CASSHRTMGETQYF.

This chain joins TRBV7-9 and TRBJ2-5; D gene uncertain. Germline V gives CDR1 SEHNR, CDR2 FQNEAQ (reference sequence). Trimming left V 1 base short and J 1 base short, with 4 bases between. The CDR3 spans 13 residues. CDR3 in DNA: TGTGCCAGCAGCTTAGACAGCCAAGAGACCCAGTACTTC. As protein: CASSLDSQETQYF. Full variable domain (remainder filled in from reference TRBV7-9 and TRBJ2-5): DTGVSQNPRHKITKRGQNVTFRCDPISEHNRLYWYRQTLGQGPEFLTYFQNEAQLEKSRLLSDRFSAERPKGSFSTLEIQRTEQGDSAMYLCASSLDSQETQYFGPGTRLLVL.

The chain links TRBV29-1 to TRBJ1-4; 7 nucleotides line up with TRBD1. CDR3 length: 14 amino acids. J was trimmed by 4 bases and V by 1 base; bases with no gene match: 3. From germline, CDR1 is SQVTM and CDR2 ANQGSEA. The CDR3 coding sequence is TGCAGCGTTGAAGGGACAGGTGATAATGAAAAACTGTTTTTT. Residues: CSVEGTGDNEKLFF.

V is TRBV4-2 and J is TRBJ2-7; 10 bases line up with TRBD1. CDR3 length equals 14 residues. V shed 3 bases, J shed 2 bases, and the junction held 1 base outside the gene matches. The germline gives CDR1 LGHNA, CDR2 YNFKEQ. The DNA of the CDR3 is TGTGCCAGCAGCCAGGGACAGGGGACCTACGAGCAGTACTTC. The encoded protein is CASSQGQGTYEQYF.

This sequence joins TRBV18 and TRBJ2-7, with TRBD1 matching 8 bases. Trimming removed 2 bases from V and 4 bases from J; junction bases left unmatched: 10. CDR1 and CDR2 (germline): KGHSH, LQKENI. The CDR3 loop spans 16 amino acids. The CDR3 reads CASSPGQTGAPYEQYF. CDR3 nucleotide sequence: TGTGCCAGCTCACCAGGGCAGACAGGGGCCCCATACGAGCAGTACTTC. Combining the CDR3 with reference TRBV18 and TRBJ2-7 gives the whole variable domain NAGVMQNPRHLVRRRGQEARLRCSPMKGHSHVYWYRQLPEEGLKFMVYLQKENIIDESGMPKERFSAEFPKEGPSILRIQQVVRGDSAAYFCASSPGQTGAPYEQYFGPGTRLTVT.

The chain is built from TRBV6-1 and TRBJ2-2, with 10 bases fitting TRBD2. J was trimmed by 4 bases and V by 3 bases; bases with no gene match: 2. This CDR3 comprises 15 residues. Germline CDR1 reads MNHNS; CDR2 reads SASEGT. Here the CDR3 reads CASSEASGGTGELFF. CDR3 nucleotides: TGTGCCAGCAGTGAGGCTAGCGGGGGCACCGGGGAGCTGTTTTTT.

V is TRBV6-5 and J is TRBJ1-6; TRBD1 matches 7 bases. CDR1 is MNHEY and CDR2 is SVGAGI in the germline V gene. Trimming removed 6 bases from V and 3 bases from J; junction bases left unmatched: 2. CDR3 length equals 14 residues. CDR3 sequence reads: CASRRQGYNSPLHF. The CDR3 DNA sequence: TGTGCCAGCAGAAGACAGGGCTATAATTCACCCCTCCACTTT.

This rearrangement joins TRBV4-3 to TRBJ2-7; 7 bases align to TRBD2. This CDR3 has 14 amino acids. Unmatched junction bases numbered 6, after V lost 4 bases and J lost 3 bases. Germline CDR1 is LGHNA and CDR2 is YSLEER. The DNA for the CDR3 is TGCGCCAGCAGCCCCTCAGCGGGGTTCTACGAGCAGTACTTC. Its protein product is CASSPSAGFYEQYF.

The rearrangement links TRBV15 to TRBJ1-2, with TRBD1 matching 8 bases. CDR1 and CDR2 (germline): LNHNV, YYDKDF (reference sequence). The length of the CDR3 is 20 residues. The V and J ends lost 0 bases and 1 base, in that order; junction bases with no gene match: 16. CDR3 loop: CATSRDSYPTGALINYGYTF. The CDR3 bases are TGTGCCACCAGCAGAGATTCTTACCCGACAGGGGCCCTTATTAACTATGGCTACACCTTC.

This clone was counted only a few times. V is TRBV19 and J is TRBJ2-3; D might be TRBD1 (6 bases). The CDR3 is made up of 14 amino acids. Germline V gene lookup returns CDR1 LNHDA and CDR2 SQIVND (reference sequence). Trimming left V 3 bases short and J 0 bases short, with 7 bases between. CDR3 DNA sequence: TGTGCCAGTAGTATCAGGGGAAGCACAGATACGCAGTATTTT. Its translation: CASSIRGSTDTQYF.

The V call is TRBV6-5, the J call TRBJ2-1; TRBD1 is a possible D gene (5 bases). CDR3 length: 15 amino acids. Trimming removed 5 bases from V and 3 bases from J, with 14 bases in between. Germline V lookup: CDR1 MNHEY, CDR2 SVGAGI. CDR3 nucleotide sequence: TGTGCCAGCAGTAGCAAGAAGGGGATCTACAATGAGCAGTTCTTC. This gives the protein CASSSKKGIYNEQFF.

The CDR3 DNA reads TGTGCCAGCAGCGTAGGGCTCTCGGGGATTAATGAAAAACTGTTTTTT. Its translation is CASSVGLSGINEKLFF. The rearrangement links TRBV9 to TRBJ1-4; D uncertain. The CDR3 runs to 16 residues. The germline CDR1 and CDR2 sequences are SGDLS and YYNGEE. The V end lost 0 bases, the J end lost 4 bases, and 13 bases lay between the germline ends.

This clone was counted once. The chain has TRBV7-2 and TRBJ2-7; 10 positions match TRBD1. V trimming: 3 bases; J trimming: 6 bases; junction bases outside the gene matches: 8. The CDR3 contains 15 residues. CDR1 SGHTA and CDR2 FQGNSA come from the germline V gene. CDR3 sequence reads: CASSFRGQGVGEQYF. As DNA, the CDR3 is TGTGCCAGCAGCTTCCGCGGACAGGGGGTTGGCGAGCAGTACTTC. Supplemented by reference TRBV7-2 and TRBJ2-7, the full variable domain reads GAGVSQSPSNKVTEKGKDVELRCDPISGHTALYWYRQSLGQGLEFLIYFQGNSAPDKSGLPSDRFSAERTGGSVSTLTIQRTQQEDSAVYLCASSFRGQGVGEQYFGPGTRLTVT.